The clone carrying this TCR beta chain has just one count. The data were obtained in a study of shared T cell receptors in the human thymus. This table comes from immunoSEQ multiplex PCR, and its TCRdb copy is limited to in-frame clones, with some not included. This sample yields hundreds of thousands of clones, of which about 87% are seen a single time; over 0.008% belongs to the top ten. These records were also assigned to another study, of human thymus T cells. This second study says: Healthy Finnish infants undergoing corrective surgery for congenital heart defects provided the donor material. Resections from corrective heart surgery supplied the thymus tissue. Related work found strong thymic repertoire overlap between unrelated individuals.

This TCR derives from a boy in the first two years of life with a congenital heart defect. The sequenced sample consisted of thymocytes.

The DNA for the CDR3 is TGTGCCAGCAGCCCCGGACAGAACACAGATACGCAGTATTTT. Translating gives CASSPGQNTDTQYF. The chain joins TRBV5-6 to TRBJ2-3, with D tentatively TRBD1 (6 bases). There are 14 residues in the CDR3. The V and J ends lost 4 bases and 2 bases respectively, with 11 bases between them. CDR1 SGHDT and CDR2 YYEEEE come from the germline V gene.